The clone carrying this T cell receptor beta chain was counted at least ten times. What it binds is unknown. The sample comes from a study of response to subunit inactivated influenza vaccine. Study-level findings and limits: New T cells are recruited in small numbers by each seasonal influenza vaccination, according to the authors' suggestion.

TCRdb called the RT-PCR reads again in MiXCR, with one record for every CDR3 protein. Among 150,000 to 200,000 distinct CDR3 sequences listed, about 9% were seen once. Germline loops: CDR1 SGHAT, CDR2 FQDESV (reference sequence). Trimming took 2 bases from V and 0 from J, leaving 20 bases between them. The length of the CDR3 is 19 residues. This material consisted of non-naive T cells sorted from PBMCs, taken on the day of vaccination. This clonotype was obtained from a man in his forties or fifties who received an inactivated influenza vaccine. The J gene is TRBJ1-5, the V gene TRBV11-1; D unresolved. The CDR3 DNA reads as TGTGCCAGCAGCTTACACACTTACGGACGGGAGAATAGCAATCAGCCCCAGCATTTT. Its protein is CASSLHTYGRENSNQPQHF.